The T cell receptor beta chain under discussion was sequenced for a study of blood T cell repertoires in COVID-19. After removal of 0 bases from V and 2 bases from J, the junction contained 1 base not matched to a gene. The CDR3 loop spans 14 amino acids. CDR1 is SGHTS, CDR2 YDEGEE, per germline. The assay was immunoSEQ multiplex PCR, and TCRdb's table has in-frame clones only and misses some. The table lists about 74,000 clones, 88% of them singletons, with 1.5% to 2% in the top ten. The sequence derives from an elderly woman with active or convalescent COVID-19. Sequenced material: peripheral blood. The chain carries TRBV5-8 and TRBJ2-7, with 8 bases aligning to TRBD2. For the CDR3, the DNA is TGTGCCAGCAGCTTGGAACTAGCGGCCTACGAGCAGTACTTC. Translated, it gives CASSLELAAYEQYF.